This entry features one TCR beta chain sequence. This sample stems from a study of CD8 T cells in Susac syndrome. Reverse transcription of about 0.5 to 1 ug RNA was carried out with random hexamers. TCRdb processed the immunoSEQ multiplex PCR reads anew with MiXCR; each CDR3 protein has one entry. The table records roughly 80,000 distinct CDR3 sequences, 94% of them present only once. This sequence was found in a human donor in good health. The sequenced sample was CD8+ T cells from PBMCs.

The CDR3 DNA follows: TGTGCCAGCAGCGCCCCGTACACAGGGCGGTCCTACAATGAGCAGTTCTTC. Encoded protein: CASSAPYTGRSYNEQFF. This chain links TRBV9 with TRBJ2-1, with D maybe TRBD1 (6 bases). With 3 bases removed from V and 1 base from J, the gap between germline ends came to 17 bases. Germline V gene lookup returns CDR1 SGDLS and CDR2 YYNGEE. CDR3 length: 17 residues.